The present TCR beta chain was sequenced within a study of blood T cells in healthy people across ages. Study observations and caveats: Diversity of TCR beta correlated strongly with naive T cell percentage.

The ends lost 4 bases at V and 8 bases at J; junction bases unmatched: 11. The CDR3 has 17 amino acids. Germline CDR1 and CDR2: SGHVS and FNYEAQ. With a J-beta primer mix and a sample-barcoded 5' primer, a second PCR ran roughly 7 to 11 cycles. Each CDR3 protein gets one entry after TCRdb re-called the 5' RACE reads with MiXCR. Found here are a few hundred thousand distinct CDR3 sequences, about 28% of them singletons; the top ten hold over 3.5%. The sample holds one count of this clonotype. Its antigen remains unknown. The same specimen was also included in a second study, on T cells of mothers and their children. As reported in that work: Healthy Caucasian mothers, a few in number, and their six children were the donors. Whether related or unrelated, pairs show similar shaping of TCR recombination output by thymic selection.

Sequenced input: blood. The V gene is TRBV7-6, the J gene TRBJ2-1; TRBD2 agrees at 13 bases. The TCR sequence derives from a boy aged 2 to 10 in good health. The CDR3 DNA reads as TGTGCCAGCAGCTCACTAGCGGGAGGGCCCGGAAGAGATGAGCAGTTCTTC. Residues: CASSSLAGGPGRDEQFF.